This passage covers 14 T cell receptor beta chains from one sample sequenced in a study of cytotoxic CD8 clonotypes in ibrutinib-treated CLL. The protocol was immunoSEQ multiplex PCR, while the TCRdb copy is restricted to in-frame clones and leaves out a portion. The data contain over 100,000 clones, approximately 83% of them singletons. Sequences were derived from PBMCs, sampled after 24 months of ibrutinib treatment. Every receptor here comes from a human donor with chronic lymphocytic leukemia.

CDR3 loop: CASSLDLGAGRSEQYF. The CDR3 DNA follows: TGTGCCAGCAGCTTAGATCTAGGAGCGGGGAGAAGCGAGCAGTACTTC. The chain recombines TRBV11-3 with TRBJ2-7, with 7 bases fitting TRBD2. The germline gives CDR1 SGHNT, CDR2 YENEEA. Trimming removed 0 bases from V and 6 bases from J; junction bases left unmatched: 11. The length of the CDR3 is 16 residues.

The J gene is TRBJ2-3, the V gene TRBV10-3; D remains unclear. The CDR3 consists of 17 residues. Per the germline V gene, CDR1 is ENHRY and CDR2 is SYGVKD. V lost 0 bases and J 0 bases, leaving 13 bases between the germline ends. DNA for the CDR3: TGTGCCATCAGTGAGTCGGCTCCAGCCTCTAGCACAGATACGCAGTATTTT. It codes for CAISESAPASSTDTQYF.

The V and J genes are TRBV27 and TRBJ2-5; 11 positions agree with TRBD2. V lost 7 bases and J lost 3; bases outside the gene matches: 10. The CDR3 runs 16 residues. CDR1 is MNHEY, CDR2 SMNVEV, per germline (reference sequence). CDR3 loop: CASNFWASGGKETQYF. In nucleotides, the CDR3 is TGTGCCAGCAACTTTTGGGCTAGCGGGGGGAAAGAGACCCAGTACTTC.

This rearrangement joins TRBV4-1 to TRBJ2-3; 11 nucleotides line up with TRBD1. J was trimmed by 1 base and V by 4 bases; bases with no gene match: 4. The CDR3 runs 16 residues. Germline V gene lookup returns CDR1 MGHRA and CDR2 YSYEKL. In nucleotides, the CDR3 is TGCGCCAGCAGCCCTGGGACAGGGGGTCGCACAGATACGCAGTATTTT. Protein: CASSPGTGGRTDTQYF.

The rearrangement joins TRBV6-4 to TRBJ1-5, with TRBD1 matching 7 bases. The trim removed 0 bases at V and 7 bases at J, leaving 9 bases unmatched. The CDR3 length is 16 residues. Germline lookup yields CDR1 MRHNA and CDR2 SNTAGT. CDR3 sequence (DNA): TGTGCCAGCAGTGACTCGAAGGACAGGTCGGGCCAGCCCCAGCATTTT. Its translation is CASSDSKDRSGQPQHF.

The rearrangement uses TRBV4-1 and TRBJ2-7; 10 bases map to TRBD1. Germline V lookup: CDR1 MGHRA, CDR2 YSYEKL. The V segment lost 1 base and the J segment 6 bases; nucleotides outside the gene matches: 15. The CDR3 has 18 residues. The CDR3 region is CASSQVLLPGQGKGEQYF. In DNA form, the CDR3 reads TGCGCCAGCAGCCAAGTGCTTCTCCCGGGACAGGGGAAGGGCGAGCAGTACTTC.

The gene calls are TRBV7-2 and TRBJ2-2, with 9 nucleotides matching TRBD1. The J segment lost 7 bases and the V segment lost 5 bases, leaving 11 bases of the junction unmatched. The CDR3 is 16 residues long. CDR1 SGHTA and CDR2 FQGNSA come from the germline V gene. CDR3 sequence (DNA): TGTGCCAGCAGCCGCTACAGGGGGCGCGCGGACGGGGAGCTGTTTTTT. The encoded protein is CASSRYRGRADGELFF. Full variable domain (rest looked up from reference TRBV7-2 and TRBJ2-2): GAGVSQSPSNKVTEKGKDVELRCDPISGHTALYWYRQSLGQGLEFLIYFQGNSAPDKSGLPSDRFSAERTGGSVSTLTIQRTQQEDSAVYLCASSRYRGRADGELFFGEGSRLTVL.

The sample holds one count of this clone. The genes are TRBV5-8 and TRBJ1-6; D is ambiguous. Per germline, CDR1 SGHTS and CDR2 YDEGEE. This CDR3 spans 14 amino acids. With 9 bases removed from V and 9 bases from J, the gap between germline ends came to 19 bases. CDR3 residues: CATQGFDVGSPLHF. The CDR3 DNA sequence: TGTGCCACCCAAGGATTCGACGTCGGTTCACCCCTCCACTTT.

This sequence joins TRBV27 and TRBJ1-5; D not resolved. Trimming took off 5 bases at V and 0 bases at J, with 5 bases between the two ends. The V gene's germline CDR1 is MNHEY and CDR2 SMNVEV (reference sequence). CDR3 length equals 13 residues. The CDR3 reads CASSRYSNQPQHF. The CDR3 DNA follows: TGTGCCAGCAGTCGGTATAGCAATCAGCCCCAGCATTTT.

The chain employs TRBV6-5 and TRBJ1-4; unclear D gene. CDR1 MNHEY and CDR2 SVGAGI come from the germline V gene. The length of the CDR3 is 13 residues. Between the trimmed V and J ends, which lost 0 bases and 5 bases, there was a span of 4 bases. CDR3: CASSYSRNEKLFF. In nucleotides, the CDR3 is TGTGCCAGCAGTTACTCTAGGAATGAAAAACTGTTTTTT.

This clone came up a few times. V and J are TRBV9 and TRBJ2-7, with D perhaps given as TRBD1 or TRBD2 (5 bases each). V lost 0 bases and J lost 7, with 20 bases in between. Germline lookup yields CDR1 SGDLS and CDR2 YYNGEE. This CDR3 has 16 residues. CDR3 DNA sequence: TGTGCCAGCAGCGTAGATGGTGGGGGTGGAAGGAGGGAGCAGTACTTC. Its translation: CASSVDGGGGRREQYF. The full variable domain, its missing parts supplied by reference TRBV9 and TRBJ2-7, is DSGVTQTPKHLITATGQRVTLRCSPRSGDLSVYWYQQSLDQGLQFLIQYYNGEERAKGNILERFSAQQFPDLHSELNLSSLELGDSALYFCASSVDGGGGRREQYFGPGTRLTVT.

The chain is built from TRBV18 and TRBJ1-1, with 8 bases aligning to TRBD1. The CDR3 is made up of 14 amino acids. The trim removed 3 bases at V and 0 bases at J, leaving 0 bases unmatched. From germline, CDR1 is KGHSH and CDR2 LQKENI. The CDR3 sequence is CASSPDRVNTEAFF. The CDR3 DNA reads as TGTGCCAGCTCACCGGACAGGGTGAACACTGAAGCTTTCTTT.

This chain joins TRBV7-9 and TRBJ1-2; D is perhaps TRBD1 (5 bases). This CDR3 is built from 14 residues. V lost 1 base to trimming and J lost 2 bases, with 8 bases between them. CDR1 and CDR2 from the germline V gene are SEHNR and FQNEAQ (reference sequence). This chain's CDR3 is CASSLEGQNYGYTF. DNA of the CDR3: TGTGCCAGCAGCTTAGAGGGGCAAAACTATGGCTACACCTTC.

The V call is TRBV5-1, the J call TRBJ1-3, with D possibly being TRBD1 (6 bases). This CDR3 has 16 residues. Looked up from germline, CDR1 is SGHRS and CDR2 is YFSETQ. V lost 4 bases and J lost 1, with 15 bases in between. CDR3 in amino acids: CASSRGQPVSGNTIYF. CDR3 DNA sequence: TGCGCCAGCAGCCGCGGACAGCCTGTTTCTGGAAACACCATATATTTT.